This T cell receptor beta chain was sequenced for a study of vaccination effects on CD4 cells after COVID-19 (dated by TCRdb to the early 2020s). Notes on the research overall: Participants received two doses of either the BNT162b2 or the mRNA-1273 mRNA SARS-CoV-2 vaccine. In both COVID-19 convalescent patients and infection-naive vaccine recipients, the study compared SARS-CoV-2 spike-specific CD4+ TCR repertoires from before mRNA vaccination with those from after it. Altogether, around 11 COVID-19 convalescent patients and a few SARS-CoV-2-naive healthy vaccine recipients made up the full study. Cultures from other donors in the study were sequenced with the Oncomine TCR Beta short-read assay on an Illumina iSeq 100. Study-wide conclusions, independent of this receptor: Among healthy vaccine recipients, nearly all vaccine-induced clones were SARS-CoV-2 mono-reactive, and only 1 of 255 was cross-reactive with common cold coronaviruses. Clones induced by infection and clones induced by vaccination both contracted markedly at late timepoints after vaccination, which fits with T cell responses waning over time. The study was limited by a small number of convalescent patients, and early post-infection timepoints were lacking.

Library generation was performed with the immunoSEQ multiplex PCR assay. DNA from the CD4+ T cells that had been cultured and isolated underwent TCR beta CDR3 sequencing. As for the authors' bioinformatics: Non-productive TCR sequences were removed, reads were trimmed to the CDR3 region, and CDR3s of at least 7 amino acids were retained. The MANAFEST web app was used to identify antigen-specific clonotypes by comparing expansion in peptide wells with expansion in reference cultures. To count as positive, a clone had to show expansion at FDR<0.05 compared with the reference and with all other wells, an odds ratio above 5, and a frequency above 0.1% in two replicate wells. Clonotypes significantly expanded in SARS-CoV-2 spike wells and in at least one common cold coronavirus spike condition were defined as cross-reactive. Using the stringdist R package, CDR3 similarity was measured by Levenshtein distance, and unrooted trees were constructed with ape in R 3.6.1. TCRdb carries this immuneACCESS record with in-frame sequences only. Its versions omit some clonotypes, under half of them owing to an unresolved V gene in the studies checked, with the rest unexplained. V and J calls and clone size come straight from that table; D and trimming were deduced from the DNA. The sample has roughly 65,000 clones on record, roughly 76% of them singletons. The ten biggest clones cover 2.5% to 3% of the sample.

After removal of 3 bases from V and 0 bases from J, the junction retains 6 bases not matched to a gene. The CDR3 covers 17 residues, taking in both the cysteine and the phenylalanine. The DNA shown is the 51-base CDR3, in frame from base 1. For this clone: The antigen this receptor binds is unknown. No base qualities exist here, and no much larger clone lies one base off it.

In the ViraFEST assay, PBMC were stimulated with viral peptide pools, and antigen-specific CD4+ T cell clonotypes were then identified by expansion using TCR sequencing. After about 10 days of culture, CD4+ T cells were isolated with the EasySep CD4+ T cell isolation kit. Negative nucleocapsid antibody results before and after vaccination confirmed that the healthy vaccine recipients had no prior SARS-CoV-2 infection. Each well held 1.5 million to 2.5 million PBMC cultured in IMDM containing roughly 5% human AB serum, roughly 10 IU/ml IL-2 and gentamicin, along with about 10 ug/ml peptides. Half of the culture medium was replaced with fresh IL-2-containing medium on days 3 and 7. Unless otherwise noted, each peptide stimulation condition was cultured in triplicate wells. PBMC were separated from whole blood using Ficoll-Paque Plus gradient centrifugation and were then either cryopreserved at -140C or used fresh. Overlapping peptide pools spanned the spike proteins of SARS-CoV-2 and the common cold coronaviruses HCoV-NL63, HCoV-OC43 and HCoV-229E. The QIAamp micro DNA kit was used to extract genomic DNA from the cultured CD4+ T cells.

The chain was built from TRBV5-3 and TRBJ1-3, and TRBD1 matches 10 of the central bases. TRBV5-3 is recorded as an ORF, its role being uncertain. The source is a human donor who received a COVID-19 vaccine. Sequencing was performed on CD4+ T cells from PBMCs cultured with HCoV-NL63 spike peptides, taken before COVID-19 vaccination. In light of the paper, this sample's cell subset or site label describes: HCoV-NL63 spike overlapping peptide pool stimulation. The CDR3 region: CARSWTGTGDSGNTIYF. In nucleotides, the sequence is TGTGCCAGAAGCTGGACCGGGACAGGGGACTCTGGAAACACCATATATTTT.